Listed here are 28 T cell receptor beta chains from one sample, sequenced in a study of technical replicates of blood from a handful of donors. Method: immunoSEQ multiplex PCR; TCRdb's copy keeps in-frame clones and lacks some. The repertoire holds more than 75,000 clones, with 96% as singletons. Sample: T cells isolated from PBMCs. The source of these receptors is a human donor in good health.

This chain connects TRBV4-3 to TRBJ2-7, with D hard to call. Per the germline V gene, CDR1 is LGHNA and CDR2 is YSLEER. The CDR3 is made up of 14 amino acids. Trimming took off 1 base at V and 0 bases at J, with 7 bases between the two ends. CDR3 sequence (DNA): TGCGCCAGCAGCCAAGTTGATAGCTCCTACGAGCAGTACTTC. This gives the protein CASSQVDSSYEQYF.

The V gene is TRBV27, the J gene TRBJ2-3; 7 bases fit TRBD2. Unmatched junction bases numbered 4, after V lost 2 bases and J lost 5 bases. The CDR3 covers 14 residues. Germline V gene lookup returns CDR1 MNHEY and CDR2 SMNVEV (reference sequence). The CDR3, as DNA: TGTGCCAGCAGTTTAACCAGCGGGGTAGATACGCAGTATTTT. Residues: CASSLTSGVDTQYF.

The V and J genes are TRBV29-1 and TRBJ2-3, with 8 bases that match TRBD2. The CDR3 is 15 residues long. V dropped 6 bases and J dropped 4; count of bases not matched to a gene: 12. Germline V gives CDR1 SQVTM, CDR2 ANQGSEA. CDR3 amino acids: CSVGNSGNGADTQYF. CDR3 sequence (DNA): TGCAGCGTCGGAAATAGCGGGAATGGTGCAGATACGCAGTATTTT.

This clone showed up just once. The CDR3 DNA is TGTGCCAGCTCACCACCGAGAAGCGGGAGCTACGAGCAGTACTTC. This encodes CASSPPRSGSYEQYF. The chain has TRBV18 and TRBJ2-7; TRBD2 matches at 8 bases. CDR1 KGHSH and CDR2 LQKENI come from the germline V gene. Trimming removed 0 bases from V and 3 bases from J; junction bases left unmatched: 4. The CDR3 runs to 15 residues. The whole variable domain, remainder taken from reference TRBV18 and TRBJ2-7, is NAGVMQNPRHLVRRRGQEARLRCSPMKGHSHVYWYRQLPEEGLKFMVYLQKENIIDESGMPKERFSAEFPKEGPSILRIQQVVRGDSAAYFCASSPPRSGSYEQYFGPGTRLTVT.

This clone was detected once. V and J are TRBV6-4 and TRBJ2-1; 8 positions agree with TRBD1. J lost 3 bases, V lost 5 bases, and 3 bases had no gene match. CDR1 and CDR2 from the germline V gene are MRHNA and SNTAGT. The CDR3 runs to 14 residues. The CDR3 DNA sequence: TGTGCCAGCAGTCGGGGGACAGGCTACAATGAGCAGTTCTTC. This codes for CASSRGTGYNEQFF.

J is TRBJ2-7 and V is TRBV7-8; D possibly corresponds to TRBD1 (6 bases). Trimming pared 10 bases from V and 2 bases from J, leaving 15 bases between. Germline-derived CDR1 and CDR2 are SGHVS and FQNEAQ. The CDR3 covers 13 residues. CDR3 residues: CATNSGGAYEQYF. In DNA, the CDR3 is TGTGCCACCAACAGTGGGGGCGCCTACGAGCAGTACTTC.

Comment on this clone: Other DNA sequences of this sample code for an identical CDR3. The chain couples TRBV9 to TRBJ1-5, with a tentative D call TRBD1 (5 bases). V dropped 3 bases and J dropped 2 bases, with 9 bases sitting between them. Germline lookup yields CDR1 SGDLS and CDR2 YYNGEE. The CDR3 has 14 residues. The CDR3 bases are TGTGCCAGCAGCGGGGGCGGGGGCAATCAGCCCCAGCATTTT. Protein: CASSGGGGNQPQHF.

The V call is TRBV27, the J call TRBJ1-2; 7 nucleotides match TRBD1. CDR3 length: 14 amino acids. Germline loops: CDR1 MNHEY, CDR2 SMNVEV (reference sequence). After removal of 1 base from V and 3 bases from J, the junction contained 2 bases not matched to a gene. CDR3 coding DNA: TGTGCCAGCAGTTTATACAGGGGTGACTATGGCTACACCTTC. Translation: CASSLYRGDYGYTF.

In nucleotides, the CDR3 is TGTGCCAGCAGCGCCCGACTAGCGGGACGGACCTACGAGCAGTACTTC. This codes for CASSARLAGRTYEQYF. J is TRBJ2-7 and V is TRBV7-9; TRBD2 matches at 11 bases. The germline V gene encodes CDR1 SEHNR and CDR2 FQNEAQ (reference sequence). V trimming: 5 bases; J trimming: 2 bases; junction bases outside the gene matches: 8. The CDR3 covers 16 residues.

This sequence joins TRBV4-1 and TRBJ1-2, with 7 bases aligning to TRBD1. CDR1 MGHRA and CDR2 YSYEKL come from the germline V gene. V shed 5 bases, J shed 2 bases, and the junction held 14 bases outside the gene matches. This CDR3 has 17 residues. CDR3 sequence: CASSSTHKTGSNYGYTF. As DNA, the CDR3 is TGCGCCAGCAGCAGTACTCATAAGACAGGGTCCAACTATGGCTACACCTTC.

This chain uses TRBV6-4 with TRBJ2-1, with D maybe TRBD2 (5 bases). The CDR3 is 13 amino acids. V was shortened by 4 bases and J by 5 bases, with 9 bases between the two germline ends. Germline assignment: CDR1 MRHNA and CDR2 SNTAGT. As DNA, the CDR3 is TGTGCCAGCAGTGGTACTAGACACAATGAGCAGTTCTTC. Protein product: CASSGTRHNEQFF.

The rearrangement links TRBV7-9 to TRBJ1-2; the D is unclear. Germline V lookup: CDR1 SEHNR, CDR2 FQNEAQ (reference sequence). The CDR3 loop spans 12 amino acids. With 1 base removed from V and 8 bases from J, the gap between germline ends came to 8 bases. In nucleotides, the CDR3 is TGTGCCAGCAGCTTAGGTCTTTTGGGCTACACCTTC. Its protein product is CASSLGLLGYTF.

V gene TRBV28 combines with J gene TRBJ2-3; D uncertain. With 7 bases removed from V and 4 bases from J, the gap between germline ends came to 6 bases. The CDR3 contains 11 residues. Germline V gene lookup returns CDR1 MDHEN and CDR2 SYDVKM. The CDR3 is CASMAADTQYF. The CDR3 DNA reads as TGTGCCAGCATGGCGGCAGATACGCAGTATTTT.

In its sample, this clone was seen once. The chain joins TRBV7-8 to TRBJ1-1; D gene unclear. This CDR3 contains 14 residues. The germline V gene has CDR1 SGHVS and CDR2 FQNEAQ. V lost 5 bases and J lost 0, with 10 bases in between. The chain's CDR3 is CASSVSGMNTEAFF. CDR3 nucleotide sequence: TGTGCCAGCAGCGTTTCAGGCATGAACACTGAAGCTTTCTTT.

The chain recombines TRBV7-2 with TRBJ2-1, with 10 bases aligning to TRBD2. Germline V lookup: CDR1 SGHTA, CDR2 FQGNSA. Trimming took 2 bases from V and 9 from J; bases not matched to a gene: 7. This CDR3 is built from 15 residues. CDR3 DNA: TGTGCCAGCAGCTTAAGGCTAGCGGGAGTGGGTGAGCAGTTCTTC. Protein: CASSLRLAGVGEQFF.

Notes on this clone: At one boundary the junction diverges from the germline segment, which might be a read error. CDR3 nucleotides: TGCGCCAGCAGTTTGGGTCTTAAAGAGACCCAGTACTTC. Protein product: CASSLGLKETQYF. The chain recombines TRBV5-1 with TRBJ2-5; D is unclear. This CDR3 region has 13 residues. The germline V gene has CDR1 SGHRS and CDR2 YFSETQ.

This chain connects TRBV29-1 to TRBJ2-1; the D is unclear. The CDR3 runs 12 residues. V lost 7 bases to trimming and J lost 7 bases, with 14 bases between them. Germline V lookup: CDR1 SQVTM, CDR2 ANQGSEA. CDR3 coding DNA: TGCAGCGCCCGCATGGGCACGAATGAGCAGTTCTTC. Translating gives CSARMGTNEQFF.

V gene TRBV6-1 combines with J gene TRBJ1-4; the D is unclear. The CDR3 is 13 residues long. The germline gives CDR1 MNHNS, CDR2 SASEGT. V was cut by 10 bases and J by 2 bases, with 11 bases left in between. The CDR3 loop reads CATRGGTNEKLFF. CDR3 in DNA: TGTGCCACCCGGGGAGGGACTAATGAAAAACTGTTTTTT.

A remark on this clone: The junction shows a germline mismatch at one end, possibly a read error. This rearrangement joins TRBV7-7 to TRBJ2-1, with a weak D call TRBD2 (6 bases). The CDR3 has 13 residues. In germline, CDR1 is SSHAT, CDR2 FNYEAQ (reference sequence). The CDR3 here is CASSLGLNNEQFF. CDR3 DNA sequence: TGTGCTAGCAGCTTAGGACTAAACAATGAGCAGTTCTTC.

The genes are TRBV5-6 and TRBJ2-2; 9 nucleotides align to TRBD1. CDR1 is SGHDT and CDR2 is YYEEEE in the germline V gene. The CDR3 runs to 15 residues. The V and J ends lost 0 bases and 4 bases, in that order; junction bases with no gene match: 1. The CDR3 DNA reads TGTGCCAGCAGCTTGGGGACAGGGGTCACCGGGGAGCTGTTTTTT. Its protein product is CASSLGTGVTGELFF.

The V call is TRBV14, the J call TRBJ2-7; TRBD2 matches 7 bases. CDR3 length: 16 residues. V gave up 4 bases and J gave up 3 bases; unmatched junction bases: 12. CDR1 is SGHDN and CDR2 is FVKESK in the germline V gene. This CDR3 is CASSPREAGFYYEQYF. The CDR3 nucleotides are TGTGCCAGCAGCCCCCGGGAGGCAGGTTTTTACTACGAGCAGTACTTC. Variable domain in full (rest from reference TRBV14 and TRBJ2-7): EAGVTQFPSHSVIEKGQTVTLRCDPISGHDNLYWYRRVMGKEIKFLLHFVKESKQDESGMPNNRFLAERTGGTYSTLKVQPAELEDSGVYFCASSPREAGFYYEQYFGPGTRLTVT.

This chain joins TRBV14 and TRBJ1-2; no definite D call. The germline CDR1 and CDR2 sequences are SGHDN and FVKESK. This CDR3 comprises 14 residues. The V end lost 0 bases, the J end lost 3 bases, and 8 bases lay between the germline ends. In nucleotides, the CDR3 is TGTGCCAGCAGCCAAGATTTCCAGTACTATGGCTACACCTTC. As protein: CASSQDFQYYGYTF.

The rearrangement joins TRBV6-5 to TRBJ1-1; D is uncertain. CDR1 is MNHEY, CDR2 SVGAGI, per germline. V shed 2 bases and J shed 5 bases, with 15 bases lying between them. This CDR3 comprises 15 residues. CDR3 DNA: TGTGCCAGCAGTTACCCAGGAGTCCGCGGGACTGAAGCTTTCTTT. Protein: CASSYPGVRGTEAFF.

CDR3 in DNA: TGTGCCAGCAGCTTAGAGACGGACAGCGAACAAGAGACCCAGTACTTC. Its translation is CASSLETDSEQETQYF. This rearrangement joins TRBV11-1 to TRBJ2-5; a possible D gene is TRBD1 (6 bases). CDR1 is SGHAT, CDR2 FQDESV, per germline (reference sequence). The CDR3 consists of 16 residues. V was clipped by 1 base and J by 2 bases, with 14 bases between them.

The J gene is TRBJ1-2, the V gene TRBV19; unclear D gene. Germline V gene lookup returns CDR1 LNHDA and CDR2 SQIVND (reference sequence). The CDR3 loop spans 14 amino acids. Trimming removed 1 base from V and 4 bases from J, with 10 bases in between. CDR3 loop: CASSIGQPPYGYTF. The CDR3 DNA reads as TGTGCCAGTAGTATAGGACAACCCCCCTATGGCTACACCTTC.

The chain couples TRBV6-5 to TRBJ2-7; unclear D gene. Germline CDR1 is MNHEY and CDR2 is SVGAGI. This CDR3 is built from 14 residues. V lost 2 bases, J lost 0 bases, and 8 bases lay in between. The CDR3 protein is CASSYTQPSYEQYF. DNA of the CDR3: TGTGCCAGCAGTTACACACAGCCCTCCTACGAGCAGTACTTC.

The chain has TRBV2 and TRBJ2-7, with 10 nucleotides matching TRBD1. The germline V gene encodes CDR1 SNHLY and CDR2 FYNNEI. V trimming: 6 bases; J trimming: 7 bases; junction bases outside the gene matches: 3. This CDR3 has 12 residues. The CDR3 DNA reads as TGTGCCAGCAGCGGGACAGGGGTTGAGCAGTACTTC. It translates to CASSGTGVEQYF.

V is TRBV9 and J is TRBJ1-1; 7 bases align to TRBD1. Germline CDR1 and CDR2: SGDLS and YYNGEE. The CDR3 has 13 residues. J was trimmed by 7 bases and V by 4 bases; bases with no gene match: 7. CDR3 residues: CASSPRQGGEAFF. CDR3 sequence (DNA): TGTGCCAGCAGCCCCCGACAGGGAGGTGAAGCTTTCTTT.